This TCR beta chain originates from a study of blood T cell repertoires in COVID-19. Study as a whole: T cells, B-cell-depleted T cells, or PBMCs provided the cDNA or gDNA that served as material.

TCRdb keeps only in-frame clones here, not all; method: immunoSEQ multiplex PCR. The top ten hold around 4% of the sample, which has about 100,000 clones, around four fifths seen once. This receptor was obtained from a human donor in a cohort sampled during active COVID-19. The sequencing sample was made of peripheral blood.

The CDR3 loop is CSVSGQRSNYGYTF. In nucleotides, the CDR3 is TGCAGCGTTTCTGGACAGCGGTCTAACTATGGCTACACCTTC. The J gene is TRBJ1-2, the V gene TRBV29-1, with a tentative D call TRBD1 (6 bases). Germline V CDR1 and CDR2: SQVTM, ANQGSEA. The CDR3 totals 14 residues. The V end lost 5 bases, the J end lost 0 bases, and 13 bases lay between the germline ends.